The rows below give T cell receptor beta chains drawn from one sample of a study of blood T cell repertoires in COVID-19. Sequencing used immunoSEQ multiplex PCR; TCRdb keeps in-frame clones, though not all of them. This sample has around 180,000 clones; about 85% occur once, and the top ten carry over 7.5%. Sequenced material: peripheral blood. These receptors were collected from a woman of 80 years or more with acute or convalescent COVID-19. Each CDR3 is given with its conserved first and last residue.

v_call,cdr3_aa
TRBV4-1,CASSHPEGGNEQFF
TRBV12-5,CASGFYSYNEQFF
TRBV5-4,CASSLDSGTYNEQFF
TRBV5-5,CASSPQGGIFNEQYF
TRBV9,CASSGPGLLTGELFF
TRBV19,CASRDRGREPQHF
TRBV10-2,CASSGTDRGRVLSNFLRNTIYF
TRBV21-1,CASSKSKREGYNEQFF
TRBV7-2,CASSSRGSTYEQYF
TRBV11-2,CASSLTVGSGNTIYF
TRBV11-2,CASSLVVTSHEQYF
TRBV5-6,CASSLVRGVDIYGYTF
TRBV18,CASSPTGGNPLVGFF
TRBV7-9,CASSSGSGNTIYF
TRBV3-1/TRBV3-2,CASSQAGETQYF
TRBV25-1,CASSEFGLALETQYF
TRBV6-5,CASSYAENQPQHF
TRBV5-8,CASSLGQGVDSPLHF
TRBV5-4,CASSVGTGQETQYF
TRBV24-1,CATSDPETGEYGYTF
TRBV12-3/TRBV12-4,CASTLSLNTEAFF
TRBV5-1,CASSLDRTGTDTQYF
TRBV5-4,CASSLAGGVPREQYF
TRBV20-1,CSASRPGQANYGYTF
TRBV29-1,CSVDGLGEETQYF
TRBV5-4,CASHPGGGGNTEAFF
TRBV19,CASSKGTGSRTGELFF
TRBV10-1,CASSESRGTTRSGANVLTF
TRBV9,CASSPRTSDGEQFF
TRBV14,CASSQGNFRGQGSNEQFF
TRBV7-9,CASSLAQGRPHEQYF
TRBV6-1,CASSERGTGTDEQYF
TRBV29-1,CSVGGTGMNTEAFF
TRBV6-5,CASSYDRVSTNEKLFF
TRBV11-2,CASSWQGGTGELFF
TRBV5-1,CASRTVGTVDDYGYTF
TRBV12-3/TRBV12-4,CASSIGQPQTF
TRBV5-4,CASSYPGTDSYEQYF
TRBV3-1/TRBV3-2,CASSRFGETQYF
TRBV12-3/TRBV12-4,CASRMTGNYGYTF
TRBV14,CASSQGIGDFLAATDTQYF
TRBV5-1,CASSGDRGDVGTGELFF
TRBV5-4,CASSLKAGSTDTQYF
TRBV27,CASRTGYIYYNSPLHF